This TCR beta chain is drawn from a study of spatial heterogeneity in lung cancer. TCRdb itself ran the 5' RACE reads through MiXCR, one entry per CDR3 protein. The sample contains 20,000 to 30,000 distinct CDR3 sequences, around 4.5% of which appear only once. Time point noted: sample taken at primary tumor resection. In this sample, this clonotype turned up many times. Here the sequenced sample was PBMCs, taken at surgery. This clonotype was obtained from a male donor with early-stage non-small cell lung cancer.

Written as DNA, the CDR3 is TGTGCCAGCAGCCCCAGGCAAGGCACCGGGGAGCTGTTTTTT. Translating it yields CASSPRQGTGELFF. The chain recombines TRBV7-2 with TRBJ2-2; D ambiguous. Trimming removed 5 bases from V and 4 bases from J, with 11 bases in between. CDR3 length: 14 amino acids. The V gene's germline CDR1 is SGHTA and CDR2 FQGNSA.